The 2 T cell receptor beta chains below were found in one sample sequenced in a study of neoadjuvant anti-PD-1 for oral cavity cancer. Indicated time point: after neoadjuvant nivolumab, at surgical resection. The protocol was immunoSEQ multiplex PCR, while the TCRdb copy is restricted to in-frame clones and leaves out a portion. The sample lists approximately 15,000 clones; less than 80% were seen once. The sequencing here drew on PBMCs, taken after nivolumab (anti-PD-1) treatment. The receptors originated from a person aged 35-79 years with oral cavity squamous cell carcinoma.

This clone was detected only once. The chain joins TRBV6-5 to TRBJ2-5; 9 positions match TRBD1. CDR1 MNHEY and CDR2 SVGAGI come from the germline V gene. This CDR3 is 15 amino acids long. After removal of 4 bases from V and 6 bases from J, the junction contained 9 bases not matched to a gene. In DNA form, the CDR3 reads TGTGCCAGCAGTTGGGGACAGGGACCGGGCAAGACCCAGTACTTC. It codes for CASSWGQGPGKTQYF.

The rearrangement uses TRBV27 and TRBJ2-2, with TRBD1 identical over 7 bases. The CDR3 spans 16 residues. The V segment lost 5 bases and the J segment 4 bases; nucleotides outside the gene matches: 10. Germline V gene lookup returns CDR1 MNHEY and CDR2 SMNVEV (reference sequence). The CDR3 reads CASSPTDRDGTGELFF. DNA for the CDR3: TGTGCCAGCAGTCCGACTGACAGGGACGGCACCGGGGAGCTGTTTTTT.